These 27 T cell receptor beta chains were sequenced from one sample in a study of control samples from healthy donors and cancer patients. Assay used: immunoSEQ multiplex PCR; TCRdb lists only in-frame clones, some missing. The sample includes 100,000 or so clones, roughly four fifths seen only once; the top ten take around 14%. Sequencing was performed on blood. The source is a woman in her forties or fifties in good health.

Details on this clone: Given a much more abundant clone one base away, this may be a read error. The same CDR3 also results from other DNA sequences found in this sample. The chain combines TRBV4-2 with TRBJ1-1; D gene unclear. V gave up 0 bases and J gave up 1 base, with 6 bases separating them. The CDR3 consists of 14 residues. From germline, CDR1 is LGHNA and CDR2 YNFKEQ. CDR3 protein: CASSQDRGNTEAFF. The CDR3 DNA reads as TGTGCCAGCAGCCAAGATCGTGGGAACACTGAAGCTTTCTTT.

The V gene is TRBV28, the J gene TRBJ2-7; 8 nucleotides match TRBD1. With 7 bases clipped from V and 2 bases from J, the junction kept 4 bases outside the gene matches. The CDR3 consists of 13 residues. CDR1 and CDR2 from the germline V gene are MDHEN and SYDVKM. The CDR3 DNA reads TGTGCCAGCACCCAGGGGGCAGCCTACGAGCAGTACTTC. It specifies CASTQGAAYEQYF.

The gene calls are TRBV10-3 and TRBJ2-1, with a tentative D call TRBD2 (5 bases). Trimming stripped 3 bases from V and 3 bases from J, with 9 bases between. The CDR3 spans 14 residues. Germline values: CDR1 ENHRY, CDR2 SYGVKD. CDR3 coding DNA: TGTGCCATCAGTGAAAAGCGGAGCTACAATGAGCAGTTCTTC. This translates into CAISEKRSYNEQFF.

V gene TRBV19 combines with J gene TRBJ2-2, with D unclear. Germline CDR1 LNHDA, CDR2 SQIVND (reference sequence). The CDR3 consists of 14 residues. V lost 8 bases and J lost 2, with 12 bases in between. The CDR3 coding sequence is TGTGCCAGTTCGAAGACTCCAAACACCGGGGAGCTGTTTTTT. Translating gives CASSKTPNTGELFF.

As DNA, the CDR3 is TGTGCCAGCAGCCGAGCGGGAGGACACAATGAGCAGTTCTTC. Amino acid sequence: CASSRAGGHNEQFF. The chain recombines TRBV7-9 with TRBJ2-1; 9 bases agree with TRBD2. The CDR3 contains 14 residues. Per the germline V gene, CDR1 is SEHNR and CDR2 is FQNEAQ (reference sequence). The trim removed 5 bases at V and 5 bases at J, leaving 4 bases unmatched. The full variable domain, with the rest looked up from reference TRBV7-9 and TRBJ2-1, is DTGVSQNPRHKITKRGQNVTFRCDPISEHNRLYWYRQTLGQGPEFLTYFQNEAQLEKSRLLSDRFSAERPKGSFSTLEIQRTEQGDSAMYLCASSRAGGHNEQFFGPGTRLTVL.

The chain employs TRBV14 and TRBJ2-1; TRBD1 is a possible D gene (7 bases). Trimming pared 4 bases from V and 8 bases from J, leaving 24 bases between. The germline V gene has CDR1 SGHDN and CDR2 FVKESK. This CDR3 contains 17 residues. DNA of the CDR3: TGTGCCAGCAGCCGACTTGGAGGGCAGGGGGAAGCATATGAGCAGTTCTTC. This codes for CASSRLGGQGEAYEQFF.

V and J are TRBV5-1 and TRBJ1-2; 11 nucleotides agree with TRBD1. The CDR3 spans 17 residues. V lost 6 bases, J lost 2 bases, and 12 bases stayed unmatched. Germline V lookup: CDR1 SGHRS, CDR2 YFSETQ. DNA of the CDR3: TGCGCCAGCAAGATGAGGACAGGGGGCGCCGAAAACTATGGCTACACCTTC. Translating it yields CASKMRTGGAENYGYTF.

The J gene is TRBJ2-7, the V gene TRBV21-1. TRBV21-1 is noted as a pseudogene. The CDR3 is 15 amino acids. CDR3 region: CASSKGGMVSYEQYF. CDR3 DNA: TGTGCCAGCAGCAAAGGGGGAATGGTCTCCTACGAGCAGTACTTC.

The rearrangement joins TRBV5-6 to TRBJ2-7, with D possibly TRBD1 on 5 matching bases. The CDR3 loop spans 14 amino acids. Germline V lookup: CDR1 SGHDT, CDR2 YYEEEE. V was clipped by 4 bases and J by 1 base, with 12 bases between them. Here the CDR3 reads CASSGKGYSYEQYF. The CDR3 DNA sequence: TGTGCCAGCAGCGGAAAGGGGTATTCCTACGAGCAGTACTTC.

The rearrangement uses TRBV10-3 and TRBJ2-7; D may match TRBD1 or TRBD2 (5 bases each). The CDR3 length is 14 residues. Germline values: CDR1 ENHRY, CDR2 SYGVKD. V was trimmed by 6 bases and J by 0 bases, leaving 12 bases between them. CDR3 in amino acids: CAISGTGVSYEQYF. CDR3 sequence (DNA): TGTGCCATCAGCGGGACCGGAGTCTCCTACGAGCAGTACTTC.

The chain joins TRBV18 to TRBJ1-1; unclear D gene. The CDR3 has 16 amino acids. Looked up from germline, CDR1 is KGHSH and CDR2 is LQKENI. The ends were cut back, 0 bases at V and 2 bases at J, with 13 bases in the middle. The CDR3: CASSPPNPGSNTEAFF. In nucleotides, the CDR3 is TGTGCCAGCTCACCACCTAATCCTGGCAGTAACACTGAAGCTTTCTTT.

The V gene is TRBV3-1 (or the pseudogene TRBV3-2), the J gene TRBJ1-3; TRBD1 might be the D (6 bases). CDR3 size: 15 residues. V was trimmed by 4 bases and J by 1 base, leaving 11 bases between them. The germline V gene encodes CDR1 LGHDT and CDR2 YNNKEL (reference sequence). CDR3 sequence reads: CASSRIQGSGNTIYF. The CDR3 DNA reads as TGTGCCAGCAGCCGGATACAGGGTTCTGGAAACACCATATATTTT.

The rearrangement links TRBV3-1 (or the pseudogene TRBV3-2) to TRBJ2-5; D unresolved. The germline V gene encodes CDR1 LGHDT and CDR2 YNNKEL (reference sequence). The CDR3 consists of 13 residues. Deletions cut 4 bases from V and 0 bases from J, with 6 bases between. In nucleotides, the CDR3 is TGTGCCAGCAGCCCGCTATACCAAGAGACCCAGTACTTC. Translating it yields CASSPLYQETQYF.

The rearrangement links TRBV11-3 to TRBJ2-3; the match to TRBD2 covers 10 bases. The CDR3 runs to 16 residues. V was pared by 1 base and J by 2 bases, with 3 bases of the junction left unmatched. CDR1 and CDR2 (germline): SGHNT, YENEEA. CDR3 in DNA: TGTGCCAGCAGCTTAGGGACTAGCGGATACACAGATACGCAGTATTTT. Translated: CASSLGTSGYTDTQYF.

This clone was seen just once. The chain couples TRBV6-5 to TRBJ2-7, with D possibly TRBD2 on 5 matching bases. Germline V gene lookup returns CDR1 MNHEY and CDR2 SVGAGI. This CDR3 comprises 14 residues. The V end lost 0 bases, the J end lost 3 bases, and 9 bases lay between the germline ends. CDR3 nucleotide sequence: TGTGCCAGCAGTTACTCAACTGGAGGCTACGAGCAGTACTTC. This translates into CASSYSTGGYEQYF.

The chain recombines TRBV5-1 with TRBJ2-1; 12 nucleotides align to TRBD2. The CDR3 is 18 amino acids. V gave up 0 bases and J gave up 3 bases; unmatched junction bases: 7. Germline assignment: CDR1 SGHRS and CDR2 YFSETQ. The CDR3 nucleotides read TGCGCCAGCAGCTTGGCCCAGCTAGCGGGGGGGGTCTACAATGAGCAGTTCTTC. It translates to CASSLAQLAGGVYNEQFF.

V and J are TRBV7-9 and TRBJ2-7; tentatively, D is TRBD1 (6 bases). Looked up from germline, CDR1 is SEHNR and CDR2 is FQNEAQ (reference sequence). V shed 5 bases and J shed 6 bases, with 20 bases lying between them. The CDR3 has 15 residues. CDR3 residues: CASSGINRDPGEQYF. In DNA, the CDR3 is TGTGCCAGCAGCGGGATCAACAGGGATCCGGGCGAGCAGTACTTC.

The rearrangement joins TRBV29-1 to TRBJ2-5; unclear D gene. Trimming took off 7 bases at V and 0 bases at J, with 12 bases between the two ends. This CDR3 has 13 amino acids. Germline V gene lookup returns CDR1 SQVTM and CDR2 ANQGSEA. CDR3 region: CSAIPTNQETQYF. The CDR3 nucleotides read TGCAGCGCTATTCCGACAAACCAAGAGACCCAGTACTTC.

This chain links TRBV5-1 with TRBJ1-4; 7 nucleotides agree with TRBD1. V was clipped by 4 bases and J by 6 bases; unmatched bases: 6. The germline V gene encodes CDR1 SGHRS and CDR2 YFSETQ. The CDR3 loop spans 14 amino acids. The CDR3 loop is CASSIDRADEKLFF. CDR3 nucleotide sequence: TGCGCCAGCAGCATTGACAGGGCGGATGAAAAACTGTTTTTT.

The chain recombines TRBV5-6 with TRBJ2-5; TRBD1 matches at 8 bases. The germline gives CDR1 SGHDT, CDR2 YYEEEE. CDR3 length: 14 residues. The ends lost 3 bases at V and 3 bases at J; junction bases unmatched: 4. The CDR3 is CASSYETGEETQYF. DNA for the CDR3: TGTGCCAGCAGCTATGAGACAGGGGAAGAGACCCAGTACTTC.

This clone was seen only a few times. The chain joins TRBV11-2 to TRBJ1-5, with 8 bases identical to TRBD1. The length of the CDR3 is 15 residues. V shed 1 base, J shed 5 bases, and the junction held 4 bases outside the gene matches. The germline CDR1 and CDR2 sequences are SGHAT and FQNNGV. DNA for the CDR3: TGTGCCAGCAGCTTAGGTCAGGGGGCTCATCAGCCCCAGCATTTT. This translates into CASSLGQGAHQPQHF.

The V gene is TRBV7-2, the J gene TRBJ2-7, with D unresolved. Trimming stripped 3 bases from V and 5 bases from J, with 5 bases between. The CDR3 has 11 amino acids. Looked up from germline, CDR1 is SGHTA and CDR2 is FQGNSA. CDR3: CASSFSDEQYF. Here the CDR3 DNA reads TGTGCCAGCAGCTTTTCAGACGAGCAGTACTTC.

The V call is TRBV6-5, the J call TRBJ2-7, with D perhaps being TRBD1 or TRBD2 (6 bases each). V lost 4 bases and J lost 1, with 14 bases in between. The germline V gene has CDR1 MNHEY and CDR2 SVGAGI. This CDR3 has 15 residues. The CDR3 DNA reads TGTGCCAGCAGTTTAGGGGGGACCGGGTCCTACGAGCAGTACTTC. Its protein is CASSLGGTGSYEQYF.

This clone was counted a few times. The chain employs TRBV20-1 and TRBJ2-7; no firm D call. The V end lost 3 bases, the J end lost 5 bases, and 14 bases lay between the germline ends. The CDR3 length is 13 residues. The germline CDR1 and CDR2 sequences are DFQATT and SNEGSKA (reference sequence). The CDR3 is CSASVGNTNEQYF. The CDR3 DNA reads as TGCAGTGCTAGTGTGGGGAATACCAACGAGCAGTACTTC.

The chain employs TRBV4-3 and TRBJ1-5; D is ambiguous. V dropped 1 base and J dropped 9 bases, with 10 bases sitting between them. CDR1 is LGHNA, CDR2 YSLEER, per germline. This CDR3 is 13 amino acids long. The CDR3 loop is CASSQVVGWPQHF. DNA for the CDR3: TGCGCCAGCAGCCAAGTGGTAGGTTGGCCCCAGCATTTT.

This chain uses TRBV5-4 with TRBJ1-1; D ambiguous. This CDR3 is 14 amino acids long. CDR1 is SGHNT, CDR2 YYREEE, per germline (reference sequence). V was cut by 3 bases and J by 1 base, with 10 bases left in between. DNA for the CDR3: TGTGCCAGCAGCTCCCCACGGGCGAACACTGAAGCTTTCTTT. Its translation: CASSSPRANTEAFF.

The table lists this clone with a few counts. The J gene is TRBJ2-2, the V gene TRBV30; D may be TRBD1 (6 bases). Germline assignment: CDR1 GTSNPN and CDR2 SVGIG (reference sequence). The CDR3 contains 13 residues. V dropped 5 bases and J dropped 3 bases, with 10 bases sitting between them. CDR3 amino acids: CAWGQQYTGELFF. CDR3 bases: TGTGCCTGGGGACAGCAATACACCGGGGAGCTGTTTTTT.